This TCR beta chain comes out of a study of early stage breast cancer tumors. The repertoire was sequenced with immunoSEQ multiplex PCR; TCRdb's copy has only in-frame clones and lacks some. The sample includes roughly 30,000 clones, more than 65% of them seen just once. Germline lookup yields CDR1 LGHNA and CDR2 YNFKEQ. Trimming left V 1 base short and J 0 bases short, with 8 bases between. CDR3 length: 15 amino acids. The sequencing input was blood. The chain recombines TRBV4-2 with TRBJ2-3; no reliable D call. This sequence was found in a person aged 40 to 50 with breast cancer. The CDR3 loop is CASSQGPGSTDTQYF. CDR3 nucleotide sequence: TGTGCCAGCAGCCAAGGACCCGGGAGCACAGATACGCAGTATTTT.